This T cell receptor (beta chain) was captured by sequencing in a study of blood T cells in healthy people across ages. A second PCR, run for 7 to 11 cycles, used a sample-barcoded 5' primer plus a J-beta primer mix. The template-switch adaptor was a 5' adaptor with 12 random nucleotides. It tagged each cDNA molecule. Every sample gave at least 2.5 million paired-end reads containing CDR3. TCRdb re-called the 5' RACE reads through MiXCR, storing one row per CDR3 protein. The data show nearly 800,000 distinct CDR3 sequences, roughly 56% seen once. Germline CDR1 SQVTM, CDR2 ANQGSEA. The V end lost 2 bases, the J end lost 0 bases, and 9 bases lay between the germline ends. CDR3 length: 14 amino acids. The study's findings and limits: As naive T cell percentage varied, TCR beta diversity correlated strongly with it.

As regards this clonotype: Its target is not known. A much larger clone sits a single nucleotide away, making a read error possible.

This clonotype was obtained from a man aged 40-50 years in good health. What was sequenced was blood. The chain has TRBV29-1 and TRBJ2-3, with D unresolved. The CDR3 sequence is CSVEWHPSTDTQYF. CDR3 nucleotides: TGCAGCGTTGAATGGCATCCTAGCACAGATACGCAGTATTTT.